Listed below are T cell receptor beta chains from one sample, sequenced in a study of early T cells in non-severe SARS-CoV-2 infection. TCRdb used MiXCR to reprocess the 5' RACE reads, holding one entry per CDR3 protein. The repertoire holds about 83,000 distinct CDR3 sequences, with roughly 10% as singletons. Source: whole blood, taken at baseline. The receptors were gathered from an adult who was a healthcare worker with PCR-confirmed SARS-CoV-2 infection or an uninfected control (not recorded which). The CDR3 runs from the conserved cysteine through the conserved F or W. The order of the fields is CDR3 DNA, CDR3 protein, clone size, D gene, V gene, J gene. D genes are given only for firm matches. For some rows the clone size is stated as once, few or many, or as a class when expanded; others skip it.

cdr3_nt: TGTGCCAGCCGTTACCGGGAGAGAGGAGGGGAGCAGTACTTC
cdr3_aa: CASRYRERGGEQYF
clone_size: few
d_call: .
v_call: TRBV27
j_call: TRBJ2-7

cdr3_nt: TGTGCCAGCGCCCCTAGCGGGCCGATCAATGAGCAGTTCTTC
cdr3_aa: CASAPSGPINEQFF
clone_size: .
d_call: TRBD2
v_call: TRBV28
j_call: TRBJ2-1

cdr3_nt: TGTGCCAGCAGCCAAGACGGTGGCCAGTCACTATTAGGCTACACCTTC
cdr3_aa: CASSQDGGQSLLGYTF
clone_size: many
d_call: .
v_call: TRBV4-2
j_call: TRBJ1-2

cdr3_nt: TGCGCCAGCAGCTTGTTCGGCCCTAGCACAGATACGCAGTATTTT
cdr3_aa: CASSLFGPSTDTQYF
clone_size: many
d_call: .
v_call: TRBV5-1
j_call: TRBJ2-3

cdr3_nt: TGTGCCAGCAGCCACAGACAGCAAGGGGACTATGGCTACACCTTC
cdr3_aa: CASSHRQQGDYGYTF
clone_size: few
d_call: .
v_call: TRBV3-1
j_call: TRBJ1-2

cdr3_nt: TGTGCCAGCAGCTTAACCGGGACTCAGCCCTCCTACGAGCAGTACTTC
cdr3_aa: CASSLTGTQPSYEQYF
clone_size: .
d_call: .
v_call: TRBV11-2
j_call: TRBJ2-7

cdr3_nt: TGTGCCAGCAGTTCGGCCCGGTGGAACACCGGGGAGCTGTTTTTT
cdr3_aa: CASSSARWNTGELFF
clone_size: few
d_call: .
v_call: TRBV28
j_call: TRBJ2-2

cdr3_nt: TGTGCCACCAGACAGGGGAACACCGGGGAGCTGTTTTTT
cdr3_aa: CATRQGNTGELFF
clone_size: .
d_call: TRBD1
v_call: TRBV19
j_call: TRBJ2-2

cdr3_nt: TGTGCCAGCAGTTCTCCACAGGGGGGGAACCTAGGGATCTCCTACGAGCAGTACTTC
cdr3_aa: CASSSPQGGNLGISYEQYF
clone_size: few
d_call: .
v_call: TRBV28
j_call: TRBJ2-7

cdr3_nt: TGTGCCAGTAGTATAGGGGGGTCCCACTCCTACGAGCAGTACTTC
cdr3_aa: CASSIGGSHSYEQYF
clone_size: few
d_call: .
v_call: TRBV19
j_call: TRBJ2-7

cdr3_nt: TGTGCCAGCAGCTCTTCTGGACAGGCCTATGAAAAACTGTTTTTT
cdr3_aa: CASSSSGQAYEKLFF
clone_size: few
d_call: TRBD1
v_call: TRBV14
j_call: TRBJ1-4

cdr3_nt: TGCAGAGCTCGGGTAGGGTCCAGGGACGGAGAGACCCAGTACTTC
cdr3_aa: CRARVGSRDGETQYF
clone_size: .
d_call: .
v_call: TRBV20-1
j_call: TRBJ2-5

cdr3_nt: TGTGCCAGCAGCGTAGCAGGAGCGGGAGGCCACACCGGGGAGCTGTTTTTT
cdr3_aa: CASSVAGAGGHTGELFF
clone_size: .
d_call: TRBD2
v_call: TRBV9
j_call: TRBJ2-2

cdr3_nt: TGTGCCAGCAGCCTAGCGGGGGATTCCTACAATGAGCAGTTCTTC
cdr3_aa: CASSLAGDSYNEQFF
clone_size: few
d_call: TRBD2
v_call: TRBV7-2
j_call: TRBJ2-1

cdr3_nt: TGTGCCAGCAGAAACGCCGGGACTAGCGGGAGGCCCTCCTACGAGCAGTACTTC
cdr3_aa: CASRNAGTSGRPSYEQYF
clone_size: few
d_call: TRBD2
v_call: TRBV6-5
j_call: TRBJ2-7

cdr3_nt: TGTGCCAGCTCACCGGAGGGCCTTCATGGCTACACCTTC
cdr3_aa: CASSPEGLHGYTF
clone_size: .
d_call: .
v_call: TRBV18
j_call: TRBJ1-2

cdr3_nt: TGCGCCAGCGCCGACAGCTCCTACACCGGGGAGCTGTTTTTT
cdr3_aa: CASADSSYTGELFF
clone_size: .
d_call: .
v_call: TRBV5-1
j_call: TRBJ2-2

cdr3_nt: TGTGCCAGCAGCCCGGGACAGGGGTTAGGTGGCGCCGGGGAGCTGTTTTTT
cdr3_aa: CASSPGQGLGGAGELFF
clone_size: medium-sized
d_call: TRBD1
v_call: TRBV7-2
j_call: TRBJ2-2

cdr3_nt: TGTGCCAGCAGTAGGGATTATAGCAATCAGCCCCAGCATTTT
cdr3_aa: CASSRDYSNQPQHF
clone_size: many
d_call: .
v_call: TRBV6-4
j_call: TRBJ1-5

cdr3_nt: TGTGCCAGCAGCTTCGAACAGGGAGAGACCCAGTACTTC
cdr3_aa: CASSFEQGETQYF
clone_size: many
d_call: .
v_call: TRBV11-3
j_call: TRBJ2-5

cdr3_nt: TGTGCCAGCAGCCAGACGGGGAACACTGAAGCTTTCTTT
cdr3_aa: CASSQTGNTEAFF
clone_size: .
d_call: .
v_call: TRBV3-1
j_call: TRBJ1-1

cdr3_nt: TGCAGTGCCCGACCGGGACTAGCGGACTACGAGCAGTACTTC
cdr3_aa: CSARPGLADYEQYF
clone_size: many
d_call: TRBD2
v_call: TRBV20-1
j_call: TRBJ2-7

cdr3_nt: TGTGCCAGCAGGTTACCGCCGACAGGGGAGTACTTC
cdr3_aa: CASRLPPTGEYF
clone_size: few
d_call: TRBD1
v_call: TRBV28
j_call: TRBJ2-7

cdr3_nt: TGTGCCAGCAGTGAAGCGGGGGTGAACACCGGGGAGCTGTTTTTT
cdr3_aa: CASSEAGVNTGELFF
clone_size: few
d_call: .
v_call: TRBV6-1
j_call: TRBJ2-2

cdr3_nt: TGTGCCAGCAGCCTTCGAGCGGGAGGGCCCGCCAAAAACATTCAGTACTTC
cdr3_aa: CASSLRAGGPAKNIQYF
clone_size: .
d_call: TRBD2
v_call: TRBV4-2
j_call: TRBJ2-4

cdr3_nt: TGCAGTGCTACCGTGGGGGGGCGACCCAATAACTACAATGAGCAGTTCTTC
cdr3_aa: CSATVGGRPNNYNEQFF
clone_size: .
d_call: .
v_call: TRBV20-1
j_call: TRBJ2-1